The 7 T cell receptor beta chains given below trace back to one sample, sequenced in a study of T-cell memory formation after mild COVID-19. Each CDR3 protein gets one entry after TCRdb re-called the 5' RACE reads with MiXCR. There are some 300,000 distinct CDR3 sequences in the sample; roughly 21% occur only once, and under 25% lies in the top ten. Sequences were obtained from PBMCs or a T cell subset sorted from them (not recorded which). The origin of the receptors is a man aged 18 to 35 who had mild COVID-19 (a few samples of this study predate the infection). Cell type and time point are not known.

The chain has TRBV7-9 and TRBJ2-2; 8 positions match TRBD1. CDR3 length equals 14 residues. V shed 3 bases and J 6 bases; nucleotides not matched to a gene: 3. Germline V gives CDR1 SEHNR, CDR2 FQNEAQ (reference sequence). The CDR3 protein is CASSLVTGAGELFF. CDR3 DNA: TGTGCCAGCAGCTTGGTGACAGGGGCCGGGGAGCTGTTTTTT.

V is TRBV9 and J is TRBJ2-1; D tentatively reads TRBD1 or TRBD2 (5 bases each). Germline loops: CDR1 SGDLS, CDR2 YYNGEE. The CDR3 sequence is 15 residues long. V lost 0 bases to trimming and J lost 3 bases, with 10 bases between them. The CDR3 sequence is CASSVDRGVYNEQFF. The CDR3, as DNA: TGTGCCAGCAGCGTAGACAGAGGGGTCTACAATGAGCAGTTCTTC.

The gene calls are TRBV20-1 and TRBJ2-3; TRBD2 matches 13 bases. V gave up 0 bases and J gave up 7 bases; unmatched junction bases: 4. The germline V gene has CDR1 DFQATT and CDR2 SNEGSKA (reference sequence). The CDR3 spans 15 residues. Here the CDR3 DNA reads TGCAGTGCTAGAGATCCACTAGCGGGGGGGCATACGCAGTATTTT. It encodes CSARDPLAGGHTQYF.

V and J are TRBV20-1 and TRBJ2-2; tentatively, D is TRBD1 (6 bases). From germline, CDR1 is DFQATT and CDR2 SNEGSKA (reference sequence). This CDR3 contains 13 residues. CDR3 in amino acids: CRYRDTNTGELFF. DNA for the CDR3: TGCAGATACCGGGACACCAACACCGGGGAGCTGTTTTTT.

V usage is TRBV4-3 and J usage is TRBJ2-5; the D is unclear. Germline assignment: CDR1 LGHNA and CDR2 YSLEER. V shed 4 bases and J shed 3 bases, with 12 bases lying between them. The CDR3 has 14 residues. The chain's CDR3 is CASSPSDRKETQYF. The CDR3, as DNA: TGCGCCAGCAGCCCCTCCGACCGAAAAGAGACCCAGTACTTC.

This clonotype has a handful of counts. The V call is TRBV19, the J call TRBJ2-7, with D tentatively TRBD1 (6 bases). The CDR3 runs 15 residues. From germline, CDR1 is LNHDA and CDR2 SQIVND (reference sequence). Trimming stripped 3 bases from V and 3 bases from J, with 15 bases between. The CDR3 protein is CASSITGIFGYEQYF. The CDR3 DNA reads as TGTGCCAGTAGTATTACAGGGATTTTCGGCTACGAGCAGTACTTC.

This clonotype was counted ten times or more. The chain links TRBV7-2 to TRBJ2-6; no reliable D call. Germline CDR1 SGHTA, CDR2 FQGNSA. The CDR3 consists of 15 residues. The ends were cut back, 8 bases at V and 1 base at J, with 12 bases in the middle. CDR3 nucleotide sequence: TGTGCCAGCGCCGATATGGGGTCTGGGGCCAACGTCCTGACTTTC. Protein sequence: CASADMGSGANVLTF.